This T cell receptor beta chain came from a study of identical twins listed by TCRdb under 2016. Looking at the study overall: TCR alpha and beta repertoires from monozygotic twins, unrelated adults of various ages and cord blood were deep-sequenced to test whether fetal clonotypes persist. Replicate twin experiments were performed at different times using different library preparation protocols to rule out contamination.

The germline V gene yields SGDLS for CDR1 and YYNGEE for CDR2. The cysteine opens and the phenylalanine closes a CDR3 of 13 amino acids. This entry keeps only the CDR3 DNA: 39 bases, framed from base 1. Trimming takes 0 bases from V and 5 bases from J, and the germline ends sit 8 bases apart. Library method: 5' RACE. Sequencing relied on an Illumina HiSeq 2000. A universal primer binding site was introduced by template switching, and a unique molecular identifier was present in the final cDNA, enabling accurate counting of TCR cDNA molecules. Specific primers in the conserved constant-segment region were used to synthesize first-strand cDNA for the TCR alpha and beta chains. To control for contamination, each cDNA library was double barcoded with a SMART-Mk sample barcode plus Illumina barcodes. TruSeq adapter sequences, together with Illumina sample barcodes, were added in two successive PCR steps. The Illumina HiSeq platform was used with custom primers to sequence TCR alpha and beta cDNA libraries. From the authors' description of their analysis: Raw reads were processed with MiGEC to extract unique molecular identifiers, and MiXCR was used to determine CDR3 positions. Recombination models were inferred per individual with the repgenHMM and IGoR tools using an EM algorithm. Shared clonotype analysis was performed with the tcR package in R, normalizing sharing by the product of cloneset sizes. Out-of-frame nonproductive sequences were analyzed to study raw recombination free of thymic and clonal selection effects. TCRdb's own reprocessing of the public reads used fastp at Q25 and MiXCR and kept productive beta chains. Records with the same CDR3 protein are collapsed into one entry carrying the most frequent genes and DNA. In this record, the V and J calls reflect TCRdb's handling and not the investigators' own analysis. The sample profile shows 500,000 to 600,000 distinct CDR3 sequences; under 25% of them were found once. The ten top clones hold about 0.93% of the sample.

In its sample, this clonotype was seen once. Its antigen is unknown. Per-nucleotide qualities are absent, and no much larger clonotype sits a single base away. Every donor was a healthy Caucasian. Three pairs of female monozygotic twins, all aged about 18 to 30 years, made up the twin cohort. Positive isolation kits from Invitrogen were used to isolate CD4+ and CD8+ T cell populations. General findings and caveats noted by the study authors: Zero-insertion analyses could be partly confounded by invariant T cells such as MAIT and iNKT, although diverse VJ usage argued against such confounding for most clonotypes. Excess twin sharing in beta out-of-frame sequences was weaker because fewer shared sequences lowered the signal-to-noise ratio. Abundant cord blood beta clonotypes had fewer insertions, young adult naive repertoires showed a similar but weaker trend, and memory repertoires showed no such trend. Because the same donors could not be followed over many years, the conclusions relied on cross-sectional statistical analysis. Compared with coincidental sharing between unrelated individuals, an excess of low generation-probability sequences was observed among out-of-frame TCR alpha sequences shared between twins. Out-of-frame TCR alpha sharing in monozygotic twins was systematically underestimated by recombination models, whereas sharing between unrelated individuals was in agreement with the recombination models.

These sequences were also reported in another study, on T cells expressing NK-cell markers. As noted in the second study: TCR beta-chain repertoires were profiled in sorted CD3+CD56+NKG2C+, CD3+CD56+NKG2C- and CD3+CD56-NKG2C+ T-cell subsets from several donors. Among the eight sequenced donors, only one was HCMV-seronegative, while the other seven were HCMV-seropositive. In several experiments an anti-gammadeltaTCR antibody was added to restrict sorting to alphabetaTCR-expressing T cells. For more than 5 donors, the dominant CD3+CD56+NKG2C+ clonotypes were among the top 10 CD8+ clonotypes and accounted for about 1.0-7.5% of CD8+ T cells. Those dominant clonotypes were again the most abundant among CD3+CD56-NKG2C+ cells in a few donors, at about 25-65%. It remained unclear whether the expanded NKG2C-expressing T cell clones were specific for HCMV antigens. All eight donors whose samples were sequenced were randomly selected healthy volunteers, three of them men and five women. To determine HCMV serostatus, a commercial ELISA kit was used to detect HCMV-specific IgG in serum. MIGEC was used to demultiplex reads and group the reads by UMI, and MiTCR was used to assemble and quantify clonotypes. To remove erroneous sequences, TCR cDNA sequences were retained only when supported by two or more reads. Downstream repertoire analysis used the tcR package, and clonotypes were matched across fractions by CDR3 nucleotide sequence plus V segment. VDJmatch was used to annotate antigen specificity against VDJdb, with one amino acid substitution allowed in CDR3.

The TCR comes from a woman younger than 35 in good health. The sequencing input was CD4+ T cells sorted from blood. The rearrangement combines TRBV9 with TRBJ2-5; the D segment could be TRBD2, given 6 matching bases. The CDR3: CASSVGGTETQYF. Read as DNA, the sequence is TGTGCCAGCAGCGTAGGCGGGACGGAGACCCAGTACTTC.